This TCR beta chain was captured by sequencing in a study of regulatory T cells in long-lasting Graves disease (dated by TCRdb to the early 2020s). For the wider study: Newly diagnosed Graves' disease patients had taken antithyroid drugs for less than 3 months. A total of roughly 35 samples were covered by TCR sequencing, comprising approximately 13 persistent and some 20 newly diagnosed Graves' disease patients. Peripheral blood TCR sequencing and RNA sequencing compared persistent Graves' disease patients with newly diagnosed Graves' disease patients. The study was conducted in China and was registered as a clinical trial. Study-wide findings and limitations: Compared with newly diagnosed patients, persistent Graves' disease patients had lower TCR Shannon entropy and fewer highly expanded clones, which suggests clonal expansion. Only the TCR beta chain was sequenced and analyzed. The authors noted that the small sample size was a limitation that may lower accuracy. Patients with persistent disease shared more public clonotypes (about 3,000) than newly diagnosed patients did (966). Only peripheral blood was studied, because thyroid tissue, the primary lesion, was inaccessible. Preferential use of TRBV28, TRBJ1-2 and TRBJ2-5 was observed in persistent disease, whereas TRBV20-1 and TRBJ2-1 were favored in newly diagnosed disease.

This clonotype turned up a few times. Its specific antigen is unknown. There are no base qualities to consult, and no much larger clone falls within one base. The library was made by multiplex PCR. These reads were obtained on an Illumina HiSeq 4000. TCR beta libraries were built with iRepertoire HTBI primers and Arm-PCR amplification of CDR3 regions. PCR products were gel purified before sequencing. The study's own analysis went as follows. Gene usage analysis of CDR3 amino acid clonotypes used the 50 to 70 TRBV and more than 13 TRBJ segments found across samples. COPE and FqMerger were used to merge filtered high-quality paired reads into contigs. BLAST was used to align contigs to IMGT TRBV, TRBD and TRBJ reference genes, and CDR3 was defined according to IMGT. Any clonotype with a frequency above 0.1% was classified as a highly expanded clone. Shannon entropy was used to measure repertoire diversity, and the Gini coefficient was used to measure V-J evenness. A clonotype found in more than one individual was treated as public. The public reads were quality trimmed at Q25 with fastp and then assembled into clones with MiXCR by TCRdb, keeping productive beta chains. Rows merge per CDR3 protein into single entries with the most common DNA and genes. TCRdb, rather than the study authors, made the V and J calls. This sample holds roughly 560,000 distinct CDR3 sequences; about 16% were observed only once. Jointly, the top ten make up 20% to 25% of the sample.

The time point label, read with the paper, signifies: newly diagnosed GD, antithyroid drugs for less than 3 months. For both TCR sequencing and RNA sequencing, RNA was extracted from PBMCs using TRIzol. Graves' disease was diagnosed according to American Thyroid Association guidelines. Patients for the study were recruited at an endocrinology department in Xi'an, China. From each patient, 8 to 10 milliliters of peripheral blood was collected into an EDTA anticoagulant tube. PBMCs were isolated by Ficoll Paque Plus density gradient separation without further T cell sorting. An Agilent 2100 Bioanalyzer and agarose gel were used to check RNA quality, and a NanoDrop 2000 was used to measure RNA concentration. There are 14 amino acids in the CDR3, from cysteine to phenylalanine inclusive. Solely the CDR3 DNA is kept, with 42 bases framed from the first base. V is shortened by 6 bases, J by 1 base, and the region joining them spans 10 bases. CDR1 and CDR2, looked up from the germline V gene, are SNHLY and FYNNEI.

These same data were also listed under a study on T cells in Graves' hyperthyroidism and ophthalmopathy. From that second study: Stable Graves' hyperthyroidism was defined as the absence of progression to ophthalmopathy over 18 months of follow-up. Hyperthyroidism patients were newly diagnosed, with disease duration under 2 months, and aged 18 to 65 years. Any patient with an uncontrolled infection, another autoimmune disease, pregnancy or lactation was excluded. Clinical symptoms, serum thyroxine and TRAb, thyroid ultrasound, and orbital computed tomography formed the basis for the diagnoses. The first round of RT-PCR for the TCR CDR3 was performed with the HTBI primer set and the Qiagen OneStep RT-PCR kit. Blood samples also contained most of the expanded thyroid clonotypes (frequency above 0.001), which suggests that blood repertoires may reflect thyroid immune responses. Ophthalmopathy was separated from stable hyperthyroidism by a 13 V-J signature model, with approximately 90% sensitivity and approximately 81% specificity obtained in cross-validation and 80%/75% obtained in testing. In validation, the model predicted progression to ophthalmopathy a median of roughly 6.5 months before onset, with approximately 68% sensitivity and about 75% specificity. TCR V-J signatures able to tell the groups apart were searched for in a discovery cohort of 90 to 100 patients, of whom around 43 had Graves' ophthalmopathy and 57 had stable Graves' hyperthyroidism. Prospective prediction of ophthalmopathy was tested in an independent validation cohort consisting of roughly 19 hyperthyroidism patients and more than 15 patients who later progressed to ophthalmopathy. The 75 to 100 discovery patients were randomly split 7:3 into training and test sets. The study also compared thyroid tissue and blood T-cell repertoires from a handful of Graves' hyperthyroidism patients. After blood sampling, hyperthyroidism patients were treated with methimazole at a starting dose of 30 mg daily, and ophthalmopathy patients were treated with high-dose intravenous methylprednisolone. The libraries were constructed in a second round of multiplex PCR and then size-selected and purified. The libraries were sequenced on an Illumina HiSeq2000 using paired-end 100 bp reads. SOAPnuke was used to process the raw data, with reads discarded if the reads contained adapters or uncalled bases, had a mean Phred below 15, or lacked an exact constant-primer or identifier match. High-quality paired reads were merged using COPE v1.2.5, and each unique nucleotide sequence was defined as a clonotype. MiTCR v1.1 was used to align the clonotypes against IMGT TRBV, TRBD and TRBJ reference segments. The analysis included only V-J combinations with a frequency above 0.0001, which together covered 99% to 99.2% of the repertoires. The TCS score was defined as the ratio of F50 (clonal expansion) to E x V (chaos), calculated using BLOSUM62-based TCRdist between CDR3 peptides within each V-J. Welch's t-statistics and random forest reduced several hundred V-J features to 13, which were used in a naive Bayes classifier (R e1071). Sample size was not statistically predetermined, and investigators were not blinded to group allocation. According to the paper, TCR Vbeta CDR3 sequencing was carried out on some 140 peripheral blood samples, which came from over 40 ophthalmopathy, 75 or so hyperthyroidism and 17 progressor patients.

Rearrangement joined TRBV2 to TRBJ2-4, with no reliable assignment of the D segment. The sequence derives from a woman aged 35-60 years with Graves disease. Donor details come from another sample of the same person, matched by shared clones. Specimen: peripheral blood mononuclear cells (PBMCs), collected at new diagnosis, from a patient treated with antithyroid drugs. The CDR3 protein sequence reads: CASRKGWAKNIQYF. The bases are TGTGCCAGCAGGAAAGGCTGGGCCAAAAACATTCAGTACTTC.